This passage covers 27 T cell receptor beta chains from one sample sequenced in a study of blood T cells in healthy people across ages (dated by TCRdb to 2015 to 2017). The library was built by means of 5' RACE. The listed sequencing device is Illumina HiSeq 2500. A second PCR of roughly 7 to 11 cycles was performed with a sample-barcoded 5' primer and a J-beta primer mix. In-frame beta chains were kept once TCRdb had trimmed the public reads at Q25 with fastp and called clones with MiXCR. Rows merge per CDR3 protein into single entries with the most common DNA and genes. Recorded for this sample are about 800,000 distinct CDR3 sequences; approximately 25% of them occurred a single time. The ten largest clones add up to approximately 4% of the sample. The sample was also reused in another study, on T cells of mothers and their children.

Sequencing was done on a sample of blood. The receptors originated from a boy younger than 18 in good health.

V is TRBV28 and J is TRBJ2-1, with TRBD2 matching over 13 bases. Judging by the DNA end, TRBJ2-5 fits better; the J call may be wrong. The CDR3 loop spans 13 amino acids. CDR1 and CDR2 (germline): MDHEN, SYDVKM. Here the CDR3 reads CAGGLAGVETQYF. The DNA of the CDR3 is TGTGCCGGTGGACTAGCGGGAGTCGAGACCCAGTACTTC.

The CDR3 loop is CASRGLAAYNEQFF. The CDR3 DNA reads as TGTGCCAGTCGAGGACTAGCGGCCTACAATGAGCAGTTCTTC. The rearrangement joins TRBV12-3 or TRBV12-4 to TRBJ2-1; 10 bases map to TRBD2. This CDR3 contains 14 residues. Trimming took 9 bases from V and 2 from J; bases not matched to a gene: 4.

This chain connects TRBV25-1 to TRBJ1-2; 10 bases map to TRBD1. The CDR3 contains 16 residues. The V gene end was trimmed by 3 bases and the J gene end by 0 bases; junction bases not matched to a gene: 4. Looked up from germline, CDR1 is MGHDK and CDR2 is SYGVNS. The DNA of the CDR3 is TGTGCCAGCAGTGACCGGGACAGGGGACCTAACTATGGCTACACCTTC. This gives the protein CASSDRDRGPNYGYTF.

CDR3 coding DNA: TGTGCCAGCAGTGTCAGCTTGCGTATTTTCTTT. This encodes CASSVSLRIFF. This chain connects TRBV25-1 to TRBJ1-1; D not certain. From germline, CDR1 is MGHDK and CDR2 SYGVNS. The V end lost 4 bases, the J end lost 13 bases, and 13 bases lay between the germline ends. CDR3 length equals 11 residues. The entire variable domain, with the rest obtained from reference TRBV25-1 and TRBJ1-1, is as follows: EADIYQTPRYLVIGTGKKITLECSQTMGHDKMYWYQQDPGMELHLIHYSYGVNSTEKGDLSSESTVSRIRTEHFPLTLESARPSHTSQYLCASSVSLRIFFGQGTRLTVV.

The chain combines TRBV15 with TRBJ2-1; 8 positions agree with TRBD2. The V gene's germline CDR1 is LNHNV and CDR2 YYDKDF (reference sequence). V dropped 5 bases and J dropped 9; count of bases not matched to a gene: 12. The CDR3 runs 15 residues. CDR3: CATSRWRREDTEQFF. The CDR3 bases are TGTGCCACCAGCCGTTGGCGGCGGGAGGACACTGAGCAGTTCTTC.

This rearrangement joins TRBV29-1 to TRBJ2-5, with 9 bases that match TRBD1. V was pared by 4 bases and J by 1 base, with 4 bases of the junction left unmatched. In germline, CDR1 is SQVTM, CDR2 ANQGSEA. The CDR3 extends over 14 amino acids. CDR3 bases: TGCAGCGTTGCCCGGGACAGGGTCCAAGAGACCCAGTACTTC. The encoded protein is CSVARDRVQETQYF.

This rearrangement joins TRBV19 to TRBJ2-7, with D perhaps TRBD1 (6 bases). Trimming left V 3 bases short and J 3 bases short, with 9 bases between. The CDR3 spans 13 residues. CDR1 is LNHDA and CDR2 is SQIVND in the germline V gene (reference sequence). The CDR3 DNA reads as TGTGCCAGTAGTATGGGGGCCTACTACGAGCAGTACTTC. It codes for CASSMGAYYEQYF.

The V and J genes are TRBV11-2 and TRBJ2-5; D not resolved. The J call is in doubt because the DNA end fits TRBJ2-1 better. CDR3 size: 13 residues. Per germline, CDR1 SGHAT and CDR2 FQNNGV. As DNA, the CDR3 is TGTGCCAGCAGCCCCCACGGGTACAATGAGCAGTTCTTC. Protein: CASSPHGYNEQFF.

This clonotype was recorded a few times. The V and J genes are TRBV7-9 and TRBJ2-7; 7 bases are a match to TRBD2. V shed 6 bases, J shed 4 bases, and the junction held 6 bases outside the gene matches. The CDR3 totals 13 residues. Looked up from germline, CDR1 is SEHNR and CDR2 is FQNEAQ (reference sequence). The DNA of the CDR3 is TGTGCCAGCAGTTCCTCCGGGGGGTACGAGCAGTACTTC. It is translated as CASSSSGGYEQYF. Full variable domain (missing parts from reference TRBV7-9 and TRBJ2-7): DTGVSQNPRHKITKRGQNVTFRCDPISEHNRLYWYRQTLGQGPEFLTYFQNEAQLEKSRLLSDRFSAERPKGSFSTLEIQRTEQGDSAMYLCASSSSGGYEQYFGPGTRLTVT.

The chain combines TRBV6-2 or TRBV6-3 with TRBJ2-7, with TRBD1 matching 7 bases. The CDR3 sequence is 15 residues long. With V trimmed by 4 bases and J by 1 base, 7 bases remained unmatched. Germline values: CDR1 MNHEY, CDR2 SVGEGT. This chain's CDR3 is CASSCDRAKSYEQYF. The CDR3 coding sequence is TGTGCCAGCAGTTGCGACAGGGCGAAGTCCTACGAGCAGTACTTC.

This clonotype was picked up a small number of times. The gene calls are TRBV10-3 and TRBJ2-1; D gene uncertain. Per germline, CDR1 ENHRY and CDR2 SYGVKD. Trimming stripped 11 bases from V and 9 bases from J, with 14 bases between. The CDR3 sequence is 11 residues long. The CDR3 sequence is CAGPQVGEQFF. The CDR3 DNA reads TGTGCCGGCCCTCAAGTTGGTGAGCAGTTCTTC.

The rearrangement uses TRBV5-1 and TRBJ2-5; possible D gene TRBD2, 6 bases. The better agreement between TRBJ2-7 and the DNA end casts doubt on the J call. CDR1 SGHRS and CDR2 YFSETQ come from the germline V gene. The CDR3 loop spans 16 amino acids. The CDR3 here is CASSLTTGLDLYEQYF. The CDR3 bases are TGCGCCAGCAGTCTGACGACGGGACTCGACCTTTACGAGCAGTACTTC.

This rearrangement joins TRBV6-2 or TRBV6-3 to TRBJ1-5; TRBD1 is a possible D gene (5 bases). The CDR3 runs to 14 residues. CDR1 MNHEY and CDR2 SVGEGT come from the germline V gene. The V end lost 8 bases, the J end lost 3 bases, and 14 bases lay between the germline ends. The DNA of the CDR3 is TGTGCCAGCCTATCTGGGGGTACCAATCAGCCCCAGCATTTT. The encoded protein is CASLSGGTNQPQHF.

This clonotype was found a few times. V is TRBV30 and J is TRBJ1-5; D may be TRBD1 (5 bases). CDR1 is GTSNPN and CDR2 is SVGIG in the germline V gene (reference sequence). Deletions cut 0 bases from V and 6 bases from J, with 9 bases between. The CDR3 runs to 13 residues. The CDR3 sequence: CAWSVSGTQPQHF. The DNA for the CDR3 is TGTGCCTGGAGTGTGAGTGGGACTCAGCCCCAGCATTTT.

This clonotype has a handful of counts. CDR3 nucleotides: TGTGCCAGCAGGCCCACGGGGGGTGGGCAAGAGACCCAGTACTTC. Amino acid sequence: CASRPTGGGQETQYF. The V gene is TRBV12-3 or TRBV12-4, the J gene TRBJ2-5; TRBD2 matches 7 bases. The CDR3 is 15 amino acids. V gave up 6 bases and J gave up 2 bases; unmatched junction bases: 9.

The table lists this clonotype with a few counts. J is TRBJ1-4 and V is TRBV9; D remains ambiguous. Germline V gives CDR1 SGDLS, CDR2 YYNGEE. The CDR3 is made up of 13 amino acids. With 1 base removed from V and 10 bases from J, the gap between germline ends came to 11 bases. The CDR3 is CASSVFGDGKLFF. The CDR3 bases are TGTGCCAGCAGCGTATTCGGAGACGGAAAACTGTTTTTT.

The sample holds a few counts of this clonotype. The chain carries TRBV4-3 and TRBJ2-1; possible D gene TRBD1, 5 bases. The length of the CDR3 is 16 residues. Trimming removed 1 base from V and 6 bases from J, with 16 bases in between. Per the germline V gene, CDR1 is LGHNA and CDR2 is YSLEER. CDR3 residues: CASSQAETVESNEQFF. CDR3 nucleotide sequence: TGCGCCAGCAGCCAAGCGGAGACAGTAGAATCCAATGAGCAGTTCTTC.

The chain combines TRBV6-5 with TRBJ1-4, with TRBD1 as a possible D gene (5 bases). CDR1 and CDR2 (germline): MNHEY, SVGAGI. V lost 0 bases and J 7 bases, leaving 9 bases between the germline ends. This CDR3 contains 14 residues. In nucleotides, the CDR3 is TGTGCCAGCAGTTACTCGGCAGGGCCTGAAAAACTGTTTTTT. It encodes CASSYSAGPEKLFF.

The chain carries TRBV2 and TRBJ2-2; D unclear. Germline lookup yields CDR1 SNHLY and CDR2 FYNNEI. V was pared by 3 bases and J by 5 bases, with 10 bases between. CDR3 size: 14 residues. As DNA, the CDR3 is TGTGCCAGCAGTGAGTCGGGCCCGACCGGGGAGCTGTTTTTT. Residues: CASSESGPTGELFF.

This clonotype showed up just a few times. The chain uses TRBV28 and TRBJ2-5; 12 bases are a match to TRBD1. The CDR3 is made up of 18 amino acids. V gave up 2 bases and J gave up 5 bases; unmatched junction bases: 12. In germline, CDR1 is MDHEN, CDR2 SYDVKM. The DNA of the CDR3 is TGTGCCAGCAGTTTAGGGGGACAGGGGGCGATGGTTTGGGAGACCCAGTACTTC. Residues: CASSLGGQGAMVWETQYF.

This clonotype was found a few times. The V call is TRBV7-3, the J call TRBJ2-1, with TRBD1 identical over 7 bases. CDR1 is SGHTA and CDR2 is FQGTGA in the germline V gene. After removal of 6 bases from V and 2 bases from J, the junction contained 7 bases not matched to a gene. The CDR3 consists of 15 residues. The CDR3 nucleotides are TGTGCCAGCAGTACATCAGGACAGGCCTACAATGAGCAGTTCTTC. Its translation: CASSTSGQAYNEQFF.

The rearrangement joins TRBV9 to TRBJ1-5; TRBD1 is a possible D gene (5 bases). V shed 3 bases and J shed 3 bases, with 13 bases lying between them. The CDR3 extends over 15 amino acids. In germline, CDR1 is SGDLS, CDR2 YYNGEE. This chain's CDR3 is CASSAYDRPNQPQHF. The CDR3 DNA follows: TGTGCCAGCAGCGCCTACGACAGACCCAATCAGCCCCAGCATTTT.

This clonotype has more than one count but fewer than ten. The chain links TRBV20-1 to TRBJ2-1; 7 bases line up with TRBD2. J gave up 2 bases and V 5 bases, and 9 bases lay outside the gene matches. This CDR3 spans 15 amino acids. Germline V gene sequence: CDR1 DFQATT, CDR2 SNEGSKA (reference sequence). The CDR3, as DNA: TGCAGTGCTCAAGGCGGAGGGAGGGCCTACAATGAGCAGTTCTTC. Amino acid sequence: CSAQGGGRAYNEQFF.

The chain recombines TRBV7-2 with TRBJ1-6; a weak D match, TRBD1 (5 bases). The CDR3 has 16 residues. Germline CDR1 reads SGHTA; CDR2 reads FQGNSA. Deletions cut 3 bases from V and 9 bases from J, with 18 bases between. The CDR3 region is CASSLSFGTSISPLHF. The CDR3 DNA sequence: TGTGCCAGCAGCTTGTCTTTCGGGACCTCCATTTCACCCCTCCACTTT.

This clonotype showed up just a few times. V usage is TRBV7-9 and J usage is TRBJ2-5; D is uncertain. Germline CDR1 is SEHNR and CDR2 is FQNEAQ (reference sequence). Between the trimmed V and J ends, which lost 2 bases and 6 bases, there was a span of 7 bases. The CDR3 consists of 12 residues. The CDR3 DNA reads TGTGCCAGCAGCTTAATCGAGCAGACCCAGTACTTC. Translated, it gives CASSLIEQTQYF.

The CDR3 region has the DNA TGTGCCAGCAGTTGGGGGGGAACGAACACCGGGGAGCTGTTTTTT. It is translated as CASSWGGTNTGELFF. The chain joins TRBV28 to TRBJ2-2, with 7 bases matching TRBD2. Per germline, CDR1 MDHEN and CDR2 SYDVKM. The CDR3 extends over 15 amino acids. Trimming took 4 bases from V and 0 from J; bases not matched to a gene: 2.

For the CDR3, the DNA is TGTGCCAGCTCGACCGGGGATACCAATCAGCCCCAGCATTTT. This codes for CASSTGDTNQPQHF. The chain combines TRBV27 with TRBJ1-5, with D unclear. This CDR3 has 14 amino acids. The V end was cut by 8 bases, the J end by 3 bases, with 14 bases between. CDR1 MNHEY and CDR2 SMNVEV come from the germline V gene (reference sequence).